These 25 T cell receptor beta chains came from one sample sequenced in a study of cytomegalovirus exposure and HLA in healthy donors. PCR employed 60 Vbeta and 13 Jbeta primers. The data were produced by immunoSEQ multiplex PCR, yet TCRdb's version contains in-frame clones alone and is incomplete. Across 150,000 to 200,000 clones, the top ten clones capture 0.75% to 0.85% of the sample. Input material: PBMCs. The receptors stem from a woman in her late teens or twenties in good health and CMV-seropositive.

The chain recombines TRBV6-6 with TRBJ1-4; the D is unclear. V lost 4 bases to trimming and J lost 0 bases, with 6 bases between them. The CDR3 covers 14 residues. Looked up from germline, CDR1 is MNHNY and CDR2 is SVGAGI (reference sequence). The CDR3 DNA is TGTGCCAGCAGTTTAGTTGCAACTAATGAAAAACTGTTTTTT. Its translation: CASSLVATNEKLFF.

The genes are TRBV19 and TRBJ2-2; possible D gene TRBD1, 5 bases. This CDR3 comprises 16 residues. V was cut by 6 bases and J by 3 bases, with 17 bases left in between. Germline CDR1 LNHDA, CDR2 SQIVND (reference sequence). In DNA form, the CDR3 reads TGTGCCAGTAGCATTGGGCCCAGGGTCGACACCGGGGAGCTGTTTTTT. It is translated as CASSIGPRVDTGELFF.

The V call is TRBV2, the J call TRBJ2-1, with TRBD1 matching over 9 bases. CDR3 size: 14 residues. The germline CDR1 and CDR2 sequences are SNHLY and FYNNEI. V gave up 10 bases and J gave up 7 bases; unmatched junction bases: 11. This CDR3 is CATRGTGIRNEQFF. In DNA form, the CDR3 reads TGTGCCACCCGCGGGACAGGGATTCGAAATGAGCAGTTCTTC.

The CDR3 sequence: CASSPPDRGQETQYF. The CDR3, as DNA: TGTGCCAGCTCACCACCGGACAGGGGGCAAGAGACCCAGTACTTC. This chain links TRBV18 with TRBJ2-5; TRBD1 matches at 10 bases. The ends lost 0 bases at V and 2 bases at J; junction bases unmatched: 0. The CDR3 is 15 amino acids. The germline V gene has CDR1 KGHSH and CDR2 LQKENI.

The V gene is TRBV7-3, the J gene TRBJ2-1, with TRBD1 matching over 7 bases. Germline CDR1 and CDR2: SGHTA and FQGTGA. J was trimmed by 9 bases and V by 5 bases; bases with no gene match: 4. This CDR3 has 12 amino acids. CDR3 DNA: TGTGCCAGCAGCCCCCGGACAGGTGAGCAGTTCTTC. Its translation is CASSPRTGEQFF.

This chain joins TRBV6-1 and TRBJ1-1; a possible D gene is TRBD1 (6 bases). Looked up from germline, CDR1 is MNHNS and CDR2 is SASEGT. V gave up 8 bases and J gave up 3 bases, with 13 bases separating them. CDR3 length equals 13 residues. The CDR3 here is CASLGQFDTEAFF. CDR3 sequence (DNA): TGTGCCAGCCTTGGACAGTTCGACACTGAAGCTTTCTTT.

J is TRBJ2-5 and V is TRBV7-9, with TRBD2 matching over 8 bases. The CDR3 has 16 amino acids. Trimming took 0 bases from V and 5 from J; bases not matched to a gene: 8. Per the germline V gene, CDR1 is SEHNR and CDR2 is FQNEAQ (reference sequence). In DNA, the CDR3 is TGTGCCAGCAGCTTAGCGGGGGCTAGCGGGTTTGAGACCCAGTACTTC. Its translation: CASSLAGASGFETQYF. Full variable domain (outside the CDR3, taken from reference TRBV7-9 and TRBJ2-5): DTGVSQNPRHKITKRGQNVTFRCDPISEHNRLYWYRQTLGQGPEFLTYFQNEAQLEKSRLLSDRFSAERPKGSFSTLEIQRTEQGDSAMYLCASSLAGASGFETQYFGPGTRLLVL.

The chain has TRBV4-1 and TRBJ2-5; 8 nucleotides match TRBD1. V was clipped by 3 bases and J by 1 base; unmatched bases: 4. From germline, CDR1 is MGHRA and CDR2 YSYEKL. The CDR3 has 15 amino acids. The CDR3 is CASSQVGQVQETQYF. The DNA of the CDR3 is TGCGCCAGCAGCCAGGTGGGACAGGTCCAAGAGACCCAGTACTTC.

The chain combines TRBV19 with TRBJ1-2, with D unclear. Trimming removed 7 bases at V and 5 bases at J, with 8 bases between. CDR1 and CDR2 from the germline V gene are LNHDA and SQIVND (reference sequence). The CDR3 has 11 residues. CDR3 DNA sequence: TGTGCCAGTACCGGGAATTATGGCTACACCTTC. Translation gives CASTGNYGYTF.

J is TRBJ1-4 and V is TRBV2, with 7 bases aligning to TRBD1. CDR1 and CDR2 from the germline V gene are SNHLY and FYNNEI. V lost 6 bases, J lost 2 bases, and 6 bases stayed unmatched. This CDR3 is 15 amino acids long. The CDR3 spells CASSKGGGTNEKLFF. CDR3 sequence (DNA): TGTGCCAGCAGCAAAGGAGGGGGCACTAATGAAAAACTGTTTTTT.

The gene calls are TRBV6-6 and TRBJ1-6, with a weak D call TRBD1 (6 bases). Looked up from germline, CDR1 is MNHNY and CDR2 is SVGAGI (reference sequence). Between the trimmed V and J ends, which lost 7 bases and 10 bases, there was a span of 14 bases. This CDR3 spans 13 amino acids. CDR3 sequence reads: CASIRDRSSPLHF. The CDR3 nucleotides read TGTGCCAGCATTAGAGACAGGTCCTCACCCCTCCACTTT.

V gene TRBV2 combines with J gene TRBJ1-5, with a tentative D call TRBD1 (5 bases). This CDR3 has 13 amino acids. Trimming shortened V by 6 bases and J by 5 bases, and 11 bases separated the two germline ends. Germline V CDR1 and CDR2: SNHLY, FYNNEI. The chain's CDR3 is CASRGAQHQPQHF. The CDR3 bases are TGTGCCAGCAGAGGGGCCCAACATCAGCCCCAGCATTTT.

The chain couples TRBV11-3 to TRBJ2-5; TRBD1 is a possible D gene (6 bases). The V gene's germline CDR1 is SGHNT and CDR2 YENEEA. The CDR3 extends over 14 amino acids. The germline V and J ends were trimmed by 6 bases and 2 bases, with 13 bases remaining between them. The chain's CDR3 is CASSDQGNQETQYF. The CDR3 DNA follows: TGTGCCAGCAGTGACCAGGGGAATCAAGAGACCCAGTACTTC.

The CDR3 spells CASSDLGATYEQYF. CDR3 coding DNA: TGCGCCAGCAGTGATCTGGGGGCTACCTACGAGCAGTACTTC. V and J are TRBV10-2 and TRBJ2-7, with D maybe TRBD1 (6 bases). Trimming removed 3 bases from V and 2 bases from J, with 11 bases in between. Per the germline V gene, CDR1 is WSHSY and CDR2 is SAAADI. The CDR3 has 14 amino acids.

This chain joins TRBV20-1 and TRBJ2-2, with D possibly matching TRBD1 (5 bases). The germline V gene encodes CDR1 DFQATT and CDR2 SNEGSKA (reference sequence). V was clipped by 6 bases and J by 6 bases, with 8 bases between them. The CDR3 has 11 residues. CDR3: CSAWGPGELFF. The CDR3 bases are TGCAGTGCGTGGGGCCCCGGGGAGCTGTTTTTT.

The chain employs TRBV13 and TRBJ2-2, with 10 bases lining up with TRBD1. J lost 1 base, V lost 4 bases, and 3 bases had no gene match. CDR1 is PRHDT and CDR2 is FYEKMQ in the germline V gene (reference sequence). The CDR3 runs 16 residues. CDR3 region: CASSSRDRGNTGELFF. In DNA, the CDR3 is TGTGCCAGCAGCTCCCGGGACAGGGGGAACACCGGGGAGCTGTTTTTT. Complete variable domain (other parts from reference TRBV13 and TRBJ2-2): AAGVIQSPRHLIKEKRETATLKCYPIPRHDTVYWYQQGPGQDPQFLISFYEKMQSDKGSIPDRFSAQQFSDYHSELNMSSLELGDSALYFCASSSRDRGNTGELFFGEGSRLTVL.

As DNA, the CDR3 is TGTGCCAGCAGCCAAGAATTAGCGGGGGGCCTAGAGACCCAGTACTTC. This gives the protein CASSQELAGGLETQYF. This chain joins TRBV4-2 and TRBJ2-5; 10 positions match TRBD2. The CDR3 consists of 16 residues. V was pared by 0 bases and J by 4 bases, with 5 bases of the junction left unmatched. Germline V gene data show CDR1 as LGHNA and CDR2 as YNFKEQ.

The chain joins TRBV6-6 to TRBJ2-1; unclear D gene. Germline loops: CDR1 MNHNY, CDR2 SVGAGI (reference sequence). V lost 5 bases, J lost 0 bases, and 14 bases lay in between. The CDR3 covers 16 residues. The CDR3 nucleotides read TGTGCCAGCAGTCAAGGCGGATTCTCCTCCTACAATGAGCAGTTCTTC. Translation gives CASSQGGFSSYNEQFF.

This chain joins TRBV6-1 and TRBJ2-5, with TRBD1 matching over 9 bases. Per the germline V gene, CDR1 is MNHNS and CDR2 is SASEGT. After removal of 5 bases from V and 5 bases from J, the junction contained 9 bases not matched to a gene. This CDR3 contains 15 residues. The CDR3 sequence is CASSQGTGGRETQYF. The CDR3 nucleotides are TGTGCCAGCAGTCAAGGAACAGGGGGCCGGGAGACCCAGTACTTC.

Notes on this clone: A junction boundary mismatches the germline segment, possibly from a read error. The sample contains more than one DNA sequence encoding this CDR3. The chain joins TRBV7-9 to TRBJ1-1, with a possible D match to TRBD1 (6 bases). The CDR3 runs to 16 residues. Per germline, CDR1 SEHNR and CDR2 FQNEAQ (reference sequence). The chain's CDR3 is CASSLGQGSWDTEAFF. In nucleotides, the CDR3 is TGTGCCAGCAGCTTAGGGCAGGGAAGTTGGGACACTGAAGCCTTCTTT. The whole variable domain, remainder taken from reference TRBV7-9 and TRBJ1-1, is DTGVSQNPRHKITKRGQNVTFRCDPISEHNRLYWYRQTLGQGPEFLTYFQNEAQLEKSRLLSDRFSAERPKGSFSTLEIQRTEQGDSAMYLCASSLGQGSWDTEAFFGQGTRLTVV.

Points on this clone: The sample contains more than one DNA sequence encoding this CDR3. This CDR3 reads CASSADRVGTEAFF. DNA for the CDR3: TGTGCCAGCAGCGCGGACAGGGTAGGCACTGAAGCTTTCTTT. The V and J genes are TRBV6-6 and TRBJ1-1; 8 positions match TRBD1. This CDR3 region has 14 residues. Germline CDR1 is MNHNY and CDR2 is SVGAGI (reference sequence). Losses at the gene ends were 6 bases for V and 4 bases for J; bases not matched to a gene: 7.

The chain links TRBV7-2 to TRBJ2-1; 8 nucleotides agree with TRBD2. The CDR3 spans 15 residues. V gave up 4 bases and J gave up 3 bases; unmatched junction bases: 5. CDR1 and CDR2 from the germline V gene are SGHTA and FQGNSA. The CDR3 coding sequence is TGTGCCAGCAGCTGGCTAGCGGGCGGCTACAATGAGCAGTTCTTC. This codes for CASSWLAGGYNEQFF.

The gene calls are TRBV4-1 and TRBJ1-2; a weak D match, TRBD1 (5 bases). The CDR3 has 15 residues. The V end lost 4 bases, the J end lost 4 bases, and 16 bases lay between the germline ends. Per the germline V gene, CDR1 is MGHRA and CDR2 is YSYEKL. The CDR3 loop is CASSPLHLTAYGYTF. The CDR3 nucleotides are TGCGCCAGCAGCCCCCTTCACTTGACAGCCTATGGCTACACCTTC.

J is TRBJ1-2 and V is TRBV6-6, with D uncertain. Deletions cut 0 bases from V and 8 bases from J, with 10 bases between. This CDR3 spans 13 amino acids. The V gene's germline CDR1 is MNHNY and CDR2 SVGAGI (reference sequence). The CDR3 protein is CASSYSWREGYTF. CDR3 DNA sequence: TGTGCCAGCAGTTACTCGTGGCGGGAAGGCTACACCTTC.

This chain uses TRBV10-3 with TRBJ2-2; the match to TRBD2 covers 9 bases. V lost 5 bases and J lost 5; bases outside the gene matches: 3. The CDR3 totals 14 residues. Germline values: CDR1 ENHRY, CDR2 SYGVKD. Written as DNA, the CDR3 is TGTGCCATCAGTTTTAGCGGGAGTACCGGGGAGCTGTTTTTT. It codes for CAISFSGSTGELFF.